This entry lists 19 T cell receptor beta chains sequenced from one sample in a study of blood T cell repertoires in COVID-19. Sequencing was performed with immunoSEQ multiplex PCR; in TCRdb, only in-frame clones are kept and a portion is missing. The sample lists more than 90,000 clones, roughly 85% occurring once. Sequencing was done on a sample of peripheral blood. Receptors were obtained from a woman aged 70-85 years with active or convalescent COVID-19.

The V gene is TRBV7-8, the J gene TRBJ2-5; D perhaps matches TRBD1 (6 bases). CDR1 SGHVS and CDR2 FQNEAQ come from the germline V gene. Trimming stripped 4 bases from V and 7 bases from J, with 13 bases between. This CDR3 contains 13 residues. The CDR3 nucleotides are TGTGCCAGCAGCTCGACAGGTGCTGGGACCCAGTACTTC. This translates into CASSSTGAGTQYF.

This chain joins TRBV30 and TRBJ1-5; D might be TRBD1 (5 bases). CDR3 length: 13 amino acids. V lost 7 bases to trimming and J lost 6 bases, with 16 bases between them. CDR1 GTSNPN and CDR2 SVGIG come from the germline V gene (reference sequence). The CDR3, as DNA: TGTGCCTCCGGAGGAAGCGGGGCTCAGCCCCAGCATTTT. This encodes CASGGSGAQPQHF.

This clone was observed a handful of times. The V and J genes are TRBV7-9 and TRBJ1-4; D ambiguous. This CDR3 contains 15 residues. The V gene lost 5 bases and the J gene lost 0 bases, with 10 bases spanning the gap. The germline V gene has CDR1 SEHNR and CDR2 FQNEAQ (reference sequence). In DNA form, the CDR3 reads TGTGCCAGCAGCCCCCGAGTTGCAACTAATGAAAAACTGTTTTTT. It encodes CASSPRVATNEKLFF.

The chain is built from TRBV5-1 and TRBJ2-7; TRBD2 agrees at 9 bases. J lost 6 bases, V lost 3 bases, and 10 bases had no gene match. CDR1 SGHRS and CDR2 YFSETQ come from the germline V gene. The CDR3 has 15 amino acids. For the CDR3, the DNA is TGCGCCAGCAGCTACTGGCGGGAGGGCCCCGGCGAGCAGTACTTC. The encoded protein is CASSYWREGPGEQYF.

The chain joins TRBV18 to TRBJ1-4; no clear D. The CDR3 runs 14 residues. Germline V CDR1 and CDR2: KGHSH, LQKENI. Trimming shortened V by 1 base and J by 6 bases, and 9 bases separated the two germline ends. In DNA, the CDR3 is TGTGCCAGCTCACCACGGGCCACGGATGAAAAACTGTTTTTT. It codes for CASSPRATDEKLFF.

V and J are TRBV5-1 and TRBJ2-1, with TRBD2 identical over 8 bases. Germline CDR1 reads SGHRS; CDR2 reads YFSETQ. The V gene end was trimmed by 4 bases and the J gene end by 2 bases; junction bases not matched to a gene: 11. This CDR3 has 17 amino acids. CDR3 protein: CASSPGVAGITYNEQFF. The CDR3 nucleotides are TGCGCCAGCAGCCCCGGGGTAGCGGGAATAACCTACAATGAGCAGTTCTTC.

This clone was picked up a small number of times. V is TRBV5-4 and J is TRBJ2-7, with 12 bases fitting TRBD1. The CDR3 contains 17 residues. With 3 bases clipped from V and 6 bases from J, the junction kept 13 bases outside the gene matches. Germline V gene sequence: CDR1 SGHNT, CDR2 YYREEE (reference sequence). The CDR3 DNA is TGTGCCAGCAGCTCCGGGACAGGGGGCGGTTTTGTCCCCGAGCAGTACTTC. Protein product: CASSSGTGGGFVPEQYF.

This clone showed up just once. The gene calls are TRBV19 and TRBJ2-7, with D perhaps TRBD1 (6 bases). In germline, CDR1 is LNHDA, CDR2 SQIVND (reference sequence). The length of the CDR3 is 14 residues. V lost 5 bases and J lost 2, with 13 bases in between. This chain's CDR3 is CASSQPGQTYEQYF. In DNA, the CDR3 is TGTGCCAGTAGTCAACCTGGACAGACCTACGAGCAGTACTTC.

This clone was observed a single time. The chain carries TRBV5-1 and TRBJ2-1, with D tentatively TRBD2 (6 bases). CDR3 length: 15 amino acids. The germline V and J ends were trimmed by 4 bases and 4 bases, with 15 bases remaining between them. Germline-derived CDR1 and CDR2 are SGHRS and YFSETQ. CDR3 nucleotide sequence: TGCGCCAGCAGCGGGGCCGGGACTTCGTACAATGAGCAGTTCTTC. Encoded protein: CASSGAGTSYNEQFF.

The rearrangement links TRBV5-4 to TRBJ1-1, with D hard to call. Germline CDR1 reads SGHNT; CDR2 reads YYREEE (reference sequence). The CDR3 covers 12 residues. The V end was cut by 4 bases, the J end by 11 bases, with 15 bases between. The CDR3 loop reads CASSGGQVAAFF. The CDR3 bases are TGTGCCAGCAGCGGCGGGCAGGTGGCGGCTTTCTTT.

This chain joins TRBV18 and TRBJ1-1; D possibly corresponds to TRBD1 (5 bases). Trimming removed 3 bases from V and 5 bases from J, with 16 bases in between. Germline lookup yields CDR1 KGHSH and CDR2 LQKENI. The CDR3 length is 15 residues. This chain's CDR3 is CASSPWGGRGTEAFF. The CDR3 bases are TGTGCCAGCTCACCCTGGGGGGGAAGAGGGACTGAAGCTTTCTTT.

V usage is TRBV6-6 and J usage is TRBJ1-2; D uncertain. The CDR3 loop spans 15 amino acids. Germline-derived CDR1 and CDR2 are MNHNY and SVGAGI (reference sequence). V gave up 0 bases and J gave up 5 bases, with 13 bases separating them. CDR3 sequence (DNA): TGTGCCAGCAGTTACTCAGCCGGCGGGCTATATGGCTACACCTTC. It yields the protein CASSYSAGGLYGYTF.

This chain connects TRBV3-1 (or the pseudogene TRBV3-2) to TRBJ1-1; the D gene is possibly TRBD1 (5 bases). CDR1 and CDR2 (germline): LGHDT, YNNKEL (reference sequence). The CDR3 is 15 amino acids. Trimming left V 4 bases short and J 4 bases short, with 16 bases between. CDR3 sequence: CASSLSTLGGTEAFF. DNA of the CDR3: TGTGCCAGCAGCCTTTCCACCCTCGGGGGCACTGAAGCTTTCTTT.

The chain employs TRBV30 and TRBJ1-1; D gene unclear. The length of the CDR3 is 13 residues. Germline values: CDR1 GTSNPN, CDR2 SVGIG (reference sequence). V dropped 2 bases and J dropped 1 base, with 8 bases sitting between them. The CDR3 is CAWSSGRNTEAFF. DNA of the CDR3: TGTGCCTGGAGTAGTGGGAGGAACACTGAAGCTTTCTTT.

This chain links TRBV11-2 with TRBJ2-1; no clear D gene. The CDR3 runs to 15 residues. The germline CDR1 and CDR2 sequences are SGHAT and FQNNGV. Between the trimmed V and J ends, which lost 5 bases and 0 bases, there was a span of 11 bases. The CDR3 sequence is CASSPRSLSYNEQFF. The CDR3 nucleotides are TGTGCCAGCAGCCCCAGGTCGCTCTCCTACAATGAGCAGTTCTTC.

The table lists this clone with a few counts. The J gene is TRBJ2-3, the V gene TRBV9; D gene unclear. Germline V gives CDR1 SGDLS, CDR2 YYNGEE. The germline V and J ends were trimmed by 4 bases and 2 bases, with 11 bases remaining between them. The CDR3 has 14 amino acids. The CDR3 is CASSPYQNTDTQYF. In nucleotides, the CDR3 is TGTGCCAGCAGCCCCTACCAAAACACAGATACGCAGTATTTT.

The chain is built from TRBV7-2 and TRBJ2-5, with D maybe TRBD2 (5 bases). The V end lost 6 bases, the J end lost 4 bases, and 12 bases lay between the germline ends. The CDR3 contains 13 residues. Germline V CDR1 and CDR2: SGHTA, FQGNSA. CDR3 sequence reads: CASRRGWVETQYF. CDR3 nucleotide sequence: TGTGCCAGCAGGCGCGGGTGGGTAGAGACCCAGTACTTC.

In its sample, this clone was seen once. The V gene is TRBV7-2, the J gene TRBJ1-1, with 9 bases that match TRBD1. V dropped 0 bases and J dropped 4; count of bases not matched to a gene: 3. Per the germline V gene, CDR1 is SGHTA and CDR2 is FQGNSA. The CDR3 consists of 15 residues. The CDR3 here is CASSLANRGLTEAFF. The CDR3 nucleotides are TGTGCCAGCAGCTTAGCGAACAGGGGGCTCACTGAAGCTTTCTTT.

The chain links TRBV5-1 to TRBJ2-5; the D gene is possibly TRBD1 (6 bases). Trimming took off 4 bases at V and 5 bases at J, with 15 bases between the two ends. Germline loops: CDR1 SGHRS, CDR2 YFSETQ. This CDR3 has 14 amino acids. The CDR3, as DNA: TGCGCCAGCAGCGCCACAGGGCCGTGGGAGACCCAGTACTTC. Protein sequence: CASSATGPWETQYF. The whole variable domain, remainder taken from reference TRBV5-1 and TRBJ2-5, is KAGVTQTPRYLIKTRGQQVTLSCSPISGHRSVSWYQQTPGQGLQFLFEYFSETQRNKGNFPGRFSGRQFSNSRSEMNVSTLELGDSALYLCASSATGPWETQYFGPGTRLLVL.